These 5 T cell receptor beta chains share one sample of origin, sequenced in a study of glioma-infiltrating T cells after dendritic cell vaccination. This table comes from immunoSEQ multiplex PCR, and its TCRdb copy is limited to in-frame clones, with some not included. The sample has around 58,000 clones; 75% to 90% are singletons. This specimen consisted of blood, obtained before dendritic cell vaccination. Every receptor here comes from a human donor with glioblastoma.

The chain has TRBV28 and TRBJ1-5; TRBD1 matches at 9 bases. The CDR3 is made up of 18 amino acids. J was trimmed by 2 bases and V by 0 bases; bases with no gene match: 8. The germline V gene encodes CDR1 MDHEN and CDR2 SYDVKM. DNA for the CDR3: TGTGCCAGCAGTTTATGGGGACAGGGAGGTTTGGGCAATCAGCCCCAGCATTTT. This translates into CASSLWGQGGLGNQPQHF.

This chain links TRBV27 with TRBJ1-2; D gene uncertain. Germline values: CDR1 MNHEY, CDR2 SMNVEV (reference sequence). The CDR3 is made up of 13 amino acids. V was clipped by 4 bases and J by 5 bases, with 11 bases between them. In DNA, the CDR3 is TGTGCCAGCAGTTCCCCTAACGAATATGGCTACACCTTC. This translates into CASSSPNEYGYTF.

The chain employs TRBV19 and TRBJ2-5, with 7 bases identical to TRBD2. Unmatched junction bases numbered 8, after V lost 5 bases and J lost 2 bases. The germline V gene has CDR1 LNHDA and CDR2 SQIVND (reference sequence). The CDR3 loop spans 15 amino acids. For the CDR3, the DNA is TGTGCCAGTAGTCCCCGGGGAGGGGTTCAAGAGACCCAGTACTTC. Translating gives CASSPRGGVQETQYF.

The sample holds one count of this clone. V and J are TRBV6-1 and TRBJ2-7, with TRBD1 matching over 8 bases. The CDR3 is made up of 15 amino acids. Trimming at V came to 7 bases and at J to 3 bases, leaving 11 bases not matched to a gene. CDR1 is MNHNS and CDR2 is SASEGT in the germline V gene. CDR3 loop: CASTPVGDRGYEQYF. As DNA, the CDR3 is TGTGCCAGCACTCCGGTAGGAGACAGGGGCTACGAGCAGTACTTC.

This clone was picked up one time. The rearrangement links TRBV6-1 to TRBJ2-5; TRBD2 is a possible D gene (5 bases). This CDR3 spans 16 amino acids. The V end lost 4 bases, the J end lost 0 bases, and 15 bases lay between the germline ends. Germline CDR1 and CDR2: MNHNS and SASEGT. As DNA, the CDR3 is TGTGCCAGCAGTGTCCGCCCTCCGGGGTACCAAGAGACCCAGTACTTC. Protein: CASSVRPPGYQETQYF.